This paragraph covers one TCR beta chain sequence. Its specific antigen is unknown. Base-call qualities are not available, and no considerably larger clone is one nucleotide away. The transplants used related donors with nonmyeloablative bone marrow transplantation, and mixed chimerism in the human trials was transient. Thawed PBMCs were FACS-sorted into unstimulated Tregs (CD4+CD25+CD127-), CD4+ non-Tregs (CD4+CD25-), CD4 cells and CD8 cells. Patients were several combined kidney and bone marrow transplant recipients from the ITN036ST trial, and only these trial subjects had samples available. Healthy control blood was processed to PBMCs by Ficoll density gradient and cryopreserved, and patient PBMCs were collected before and after transplant. Relative to germline, V is 4 bases shorter and J is 6 bases shorter, with 12 bases between their ends. The CDR3 contains 13 residues, cysteine and phenylalanine counted. CDR3 DNA only is kept here, 39 bases in frame from base 1. Via the germline V gene, CDR1 is MNHEY and CDR2 SVGAGI.

Genomic DNA was extracted from sorted cells with the QIAGEN DNeasy Blood and Tissue Kit for TCRbeta CDR3 sequencing. High-throughput TCRbeta CDR3 sequencing was carried out commercially through immunoSEQ, with PCR amplification with bias correction and internal controls included. The original methods were these. A unique productive TCRbeta sequence was defined by the CDR3 nucleotide sequence when primers matched, and otherwise by the CDR3 amino acid sequence together with the Vbeta and Jbeta genes. Sorting error was corrected by removing sequences shared between sorted populations at a frequency ratio of 2:1 or less, and the remaining shared sequences were assigned to the higher population. Sequences were defined as donor-reactive when expanded at least 5-fold in CFSE-low cells versus unstimulated cells and present at a frequency of at least 0.01% in CFSE-low cells. Repertoire divergence was quantified by Jensen-Shannon divergence using the top 100 TCRbeta sequences ranked by frequency. For any sample with multiple sequencing runs, sorting error was corrected in each run separately before the runs were pooled. In its TCRdb copy, this immuneACCESS table keeps in-frame sequences only and misses some clones. Where compared with another copy, unresolved V genes explain less than half of these, and the others have no known cause. V, J and clone size were drawn from that table, and D and trimming were deduced from the DNA. For this sample the table gives some 50,000 clones, of which 89% were detected only once. The leading ten clones occupy around 15% of the sample.

The sample is drawn from a study of Tregs in tolerant kidney transplant recipients (dated by TCRdb to between 2018 and 2021). About the study as a whole: TCRbeta sequencing was used in the study to identify donor-specific regulatory T cells before combined kidney and bone marrow transplantation, and the identified cells were then tracked after transplant. Beyond this particular receptor, the publication reports: Expanding Tregs with activated donor B cells appeared to identify the most biologically relevant and donor-specific TCRbeta repertoire. The study was constrained by small patient numbers, and validation of the findings is required in larger populations and under other immunosuppression protocols. In tolerant patients, donor-specific Tregs expanded more than Tregs overall, which suggests antigen-driven rather than nonspecific expansion. Although technical replication error seemed to be minimal, the question of biological reproducibility was not addressed directly. Because the PCR primers were changed over time for some patients, nucleotide-level comparison could not be performed across the samples from those patients.

This receptor chain uses TRBV6-5 and TRBJ1-2; TRBD1 could be the D gene, as 6 bases match. This clonotype was sampled from a human patient who received a combined kidney and bone marrow transplant. After a transplant, some T cells may have been passed on by the graft donor. This material consisted of CD8+ T cells from blood (PBMCs), taken 12 months after the transplant. The DNA sequence is given as TGTGCCAGCAGTTTGGTGACAGGCGATGGCTACACCTTC. This is translated as CASSLVTGDGYTF.